The 11 T cell receptor beta chains below all came from one sample that was sequenced in a study of OX40 agonist ivuxolimab in advanced cancers. Sequencing was performed with immunoSEQ multiplex PCR; in TCRdb, only in-frame clones are kept and a portion is missing. This table holds about 94,000 clones, over 75% found once. Specimen: CD4+ or CD8+ T cells sorted from blood, collected in a trial of the OX40 agonist ivuxolimab. Receptors were obtained from an adult with an advanced solid tumor such as melanoma, head and neck, liver or kidney cancer.

The V call is TRBV21-1, the J call TRBJ2-2; TRBD2 is the table's D call, not checked against the DNA. TRBV21-1 is a documented pseudogene. CDR3 size: 15 residues. The CDR3 DNA follows: TGTGCCAGCAGCAAAGTCCCGGGGATCACCGGGGAGCTGTTTTTT. This sequence encodes CASSKVPGITGELFF.

This clone was picked up one time. This chain joins TRBV9 and TRBJ2-3; D might be TRBD1 or TRBD2, each matching 5 bases. CDR3 size: 14 residues. Germline lookup yields CDR1 SGDLS and CDR2 YYNGEE. Trimming cost V 2 bases and J 3 bases, with 10 bases left between them. Here the CDR3 reads CASSVGLATDTQYF. Here the CDR3 DNA reads TGTGCCAGCAGCGTGGGGCTAGCAACAGATACGCAGTATTTT.

Points on this clone: One end of the junction varies from germline; a read error may be responsible. The chain links TRBV7-7 to TRBJ2-1, with 9 bases fitting TRBD2. This CDR3 is 14 amino acids long. Germline V gene sequence: CDR1 SSHAT, CDR2 FNYEAQ (reference sequence). CDR3 residues: CASSSSGETNEQFF. The CDR3 DNA is TGTGCTAGCAGCTCTAGCGGGGAAACCAATGAGCAGTTCTTC.

The V and J genes are TRBV6-5 and TRBJ2-7, with D perhaps TRBD1 (6 bases). The germline V gene has CDR1 MNHEY and CDR2 SVGAGI. V was clipped by 6 bases and J by 0 bases, with 15 bases between them. The CDR3 sequence is 15 residues long. The CDR3 DNA sequence: TGTGCCAGCAGACCGCGGACAGCTAGCTCCTACGAGCAGTACTTC. This codes for CASRPRTASSYEQYF.

The V and J genes are TRBV28 and TRBJ2-7; tentative D call: TRBD1 (6 bases). V lost 4 bases and J 1 base, leaving 11 bases between the germline ends. From germline, CDR1 is MDHEN and CDR2 SYDVKM. The CDR3 is 14 residues long. CDR3 nucleotide sequence: TGTGCCAGCAGTTCCAGGACAGAATCCTACGAGCAGTACTTC. It yields the protein CASSSRTESYEQYF.

The chain employs TRBV5-1 and TRBJ2-5, with 7 bases aligning to TRBD2. The CDR3 consists of 14 residues. From germline, CDR1 is SGHRS and CDR2 YFSETQ. V shed 4 bases, J shed 5 bases, and the junction held 8 bases outside the gene matches. CDR3 DNA sequence: TGCGCCAGCAGCGTGGGACTAAGTGGCGAGACCCAGTACTTC. It codes for CASSVGLSGETQYF.

The genes are TRBV7-2 and TRBJ2-3; no firm D call. This CDR3 spans 12 amino acids. Trimming cost V 2 bases and J 3 bases, with 3 bases left between them. Germline V gene sequence: CDR1 SGHTA, CDR2 FQGNSA. CDR3 sequence (DNA): TGTGCCAGCAGCTTATCGACAGATACGCAGTATTTT. Protein: CASSLSTDTQYF.

The rearrangement joins TRBV27 to TRBJ1-1; no definite D call. There are 14 residues in the CDR3. The ends were cut back, 6 bases at V and 7 bases at J, with 18 bases in the middle. CDR1 and CDR2 from the germline V gene are MNHEY and SMNVEV (reference sequence). CDR3 in amino acids: CASSLMATEVEAFF. The CDR3 DNA sequence: TGTGCCAGCAGCCTTATGGCTACGGAGGTTGAAGCTTTCTTT.

The V call is TRBV4-2, the J call TRBJ2-7; 11 bases are shared with TRBD1. The CDR3 sequence is 18 residues long. The V gene end was trimmed by 0 bases and the J gene end by 2 bases; junction bases not matched to a gene: 9. The germline gives CDR1 LGHNA, CDR2 YNFKEQ. CDR3 protein: CASSQEAPGTGGTYEQYF. CDR3 nucleotides: TGTGCCAGCAGCCAAGAAGCCCCCGGGACAGGGGGTACCTACGAGCAGTACTTC.

The chain has TRBV5-1 and TRBJ2-7; 8 bases line up with TRBD1. This CDR3 comprises 16 residues. Trimming at V came to 4 bases and at J to 2 bases, leaving 11 bases not matched to a gene. From germline, CDR1 is SGHRS and CDR2 YFSETQ. This CDR3 reads CASSDPLTGEAYEQYF. The CDR3 coding sequence is TGCGCCAGCAGCGACCCACTGACAGGGGAGGCCTACGAGCAGTACTTC.

The chain is built from TRBV19 and TRBJ1-2; possibly TRBD1 for D (5 bases). The CDR3 contains 15 residues. Germline-derived CDR1 and CDR2 are LNHDA and SQIVND (reference sequence). V gave up 7 bases and J gave up 0 bases, with 15 bases separating them. The CDR3, as DNA: TGTGCCAGTATGGGGCTGGGGGGAGCTAACTATGGCTACACCTTC. Translating gives CASMGLGGANYGYTF.